Listed below are T cell receptor beta chains from one sample, sequenced in a study of shared clonotypes between healthy human individuals. The table came from immunoSEQ multiplex PCR; TCRdb's copy has only in-frame clones and leaves some out. Of 2 million or so clones listed, roughly 94% are singletons. Sequencing was performed on naive CD8+ T cells sorted from blood. The receptors shown here come from a man younger than 35 in good health. Both conserved end residues are part of each CDR3.

V gene	CDR3 length	J gene	CDR3 protein
TRBV27	15	TRBJ2-3	CASSLLAGAPDTQYF
TRBV4-3	14	TRBJ2-7	CASSQDLGWYEQYF
TRBV7-2	15	TRBJ2-5	CASSWTSGRVETQYF
TRBV30	15	TRBJ2-7	CAWSHGTLILRGQYF
TRBV6-1	14	TRBJ2-7	CALIIQRAGYEQYF
TRBV18	14	TRBJ1-2	CASSHGPPNYGYTF
TRBV7-9	13	TRBJ2-2	CASSLIVAGELFF
TRBV7-9	18	TRBJ1-5	CASSSAGTGIYGNQPQHF
TRBV14	15	TRBJ2-2	CASSQGSTNTGELFF
TRBV28	14	TRBJ2-7	CASSPGTLSYEQYF
TRBV7-9	13	TRBJ1-1	CASSLSAATEAFF
TRBV11-2	14	TRBJ2-7	CASSLEEESYEQYF
TRBV5-4	16	TRBJ2-5	CASSLVTSGSTETQYF
TRBV6-1	17	TRBJ2-3	CASSEVGSGESTDTQYF
TRBV6-6	14	TRBJ1-3	CASSRTTDGNTIYF
TRBV27	14	TRBJ2-7	CASSEGGETYEQYF
TRBV5-6	15	TRBJ2-7	CASSLAGGSHYEQYF
TRBV5-6	17	TRBJ1-1	CASSTEGQGTVNTEAFF
TRBV7-6	15	TRBJ2-7	CASRNDRDPPYEQYF
TRBV18	14	TRBJ1-1	CASSLYRDITEAFF
TRBV13	18	TRBJ2-2	CASSTRLAGEPSYGELFF
TRBV9	14	TRBJ1-3	CASSRKSWGDTIYF
TRBV9	13	TRBJ2-2	CASSSGLSGELFF
TRBV15	15	TRBJ1-5	CATSKRTHSNQPQHF
TRBV5-6	16	TRBJ2-7	CASSPITGGSSYEQYF
TRBV7-9	13	TRBJ2-7	CASSFDSTYEQYF
TRBV5-4	13	TRBJ1-2	CASSSDSYYGYTF
TRBV4-1	15	TRBJ2-7	CASSQSGTSIDEQYF
TRBV10-3	14	TRBJ2-3	CAISDAGGADTQYF
TRBV4-1	14	TRBJ2-7	CASSQPGTIHEQYF
TRBV28	14	TRBJ2-7	CASSFTPGSYEQYF
TRBV6-1	16	TRBJ2-1	CASSELAGGPSNEQFF
TRBV15	14	TRBJ2-5	CATSRTTGKETQYF
TRBV2	18	TRBJ1-5	CASSEVGSGGYSNQPQHF
TRBV30	15	TRBJ1-2	CAWSPREDRANGYTF
TRBV20-1	11	TRBJ2-3	CSAPSGDTQYF
TRBV19	20	TRBJ2-3	CASSAIVGLAGPKATDTQYF
TRBV27	14	TRBJ1-1	CASSPNSGGTEAFF
TRBV9	16	TRBJ2-3	CASSPELAGGTDTQYF
TRBV7-9	12	TRBJ2-7	CASSSDKPEQYF
TRBV10-2	16	TRBJ2-7	CASSEFRDRDSYEQYF
TRBV6-1	14	TRBJ2-7	CASRQHRVAYEQYF
TRBV6-1	15	TRBJ1-1	CASSEAVLGGTEAFF
TRBV6-6	13	TRBJ2-7	CASQGLYSYEQYF
TRBV6-5	14	TRBJ2-2	CASRDGYGSAELFF
TRBV4-3	14	TRBJ1-2	CASSQDSGPYGYTF
TRBV6-5	13	TRBJ2-3	CASSYLPLDTQYF
TRBV28	15	TRBJ2-7	CASTHFGTGVEEQYF
TRBV27	14	TRBJ2-5	CASSLSFLTETQYF
TRBV7-9	16	TRBJ1-1	CASSLDGEGRYTEAFF
TRBV14	19	TRBJ2-5	CASSQDYGTSLRMGETQYF
TRBV28	14	TRBJ1-2	CASRPGTGGASYTF
TRBV27	13	TRBJ2-1	CASSLWTGHEQFF